This T cell receptor (beta chain) was captured by sequencing in a study of OX40 agonist ivuxolimab in advanced cancers. Germline V gene sequence: CDR1 MNHEY, CDR2 SVGAGI. With V trimmed by 4 bases and J by 8 bases, 14 bases remained unmatched. The CDR3 extends over 16 amino acids. Using immunoSEQ multiplex PCR, the repertoire was profiled, and TCRdb retains in-frame clones only, with some absent. This table has tens of thousands of clones, about 89% appearing once. This receptor was taken from an adult with an advanced solid tumor such as melanoma, head and neck, liver or kidney cancer. This sequence joins TRBV6-5 and TRBJ2-4; 7 positions agree with TRBD1. Sample: CD4+ or CD8+ T cells sorted from blood, taken in a trial of the OX40 agonist ivuxolimab. The CDR3 protein is CASSWDRQLALDIQYF. Written as DNA, the CDR3 is TGTGCCAGCAGTTGGGACAGACAATTAGCCCTAGACATTCAGTACTTC.